These 19 T cell receptor beta chains came from one sample sequenced in a study of OX40 agonist ivuxolimab in advanced cancers. The protocol was immunoSEQ multiplex PCR, while the TCRdb copy is restricted to in-frame clones and leaves out a portion. This table holds around 33,000 clones, about nine tenths found once. The sample here was CD4+ or CD8+ T cells sorted from blood, taken in a trial of the OX40 agonist ivuxolimab. These receptors were taken from an adult with an advanced solid tumor such as melanoma, head and neck, liver or kidney cancer.

The CDR3: CASRPGPGRDEQYF. Here the CDR3 DNA reads TGTGCCAGCAGGCCGGGCCCTGGTAGGGACGAGCAGTACTTC. The rearrangement uses TRBV9 and TRBJ2-7; D is unresolved. The CDR3 is made up of 14 amino acids. Germline V gives CDR1 SGDLS, CDR2 YYNGEE. With 5 bases removed from V and 5 bases from J, the gap between germline ends came to 17 bases.

The CDR3 sequence is CASSLASGRNTGELFF. As DNA, the CDR3 is TGCGCCAGCAGCTTGGCCTCGGGCAGAAACACCGGGGAGCTGTTTTTT. This chain joins TRBV5-1 and TRBJ2-2; D gene unclear. CDR1 is SGHRS, CDR2 YFSETQ, per germline. The CDR3 loop spans 16 amino acids. Deletions cut 0 bases from V and 2 bases from J, with 11 bases between.

The CDR3 bases are TGTGCCAGAGGACTAGCGGGATGTTTTGAGTCCTACGAGCAGTACTTC. Encoded protein: CARGLAGCFESYEQYF. The chain couples TRBV6-6 to TRBJ2-7; 12 nucleotides agree with TRBD2. Germline V gene sequence: CDR1 MNHNY, CDR2 SVGAGI (reference sequence). The CDR3 consists of 16 residues. V lost 9 bases, J lost 1 base, and 10 bases stayed unmatched.

This clone was seen just once. The chain uses TRBV30 and TRBJ2-5; TRBD2 agrees at 10 bases. Germline V gene sequence: CDR1 GTSNPN, CDR2 SVGIG (reference sequence). The CDR3 covers 15 residues. Losses at the gene ends were 0 bases for V and 4 bases for J; bases not matched to a gene: 5. The CDR3 nucleotides read TGTGCCTGGAGTGTTTTAGCGGGGGGAAGAGAGACCCAGTACTTC. Translating it yields CAWSVLAGGRETQYF.

The genes are TRBV5-4 and TRBJ2-3, with TRBD2 identical over 9 bases. CDR3 length: 17 residues. CDR1 is SGHNT, CDR2 YYREEE, per germline (reference sequence). The V gene end was trimmed by 4 bases and the J gene end by 3 bases; junction bases not matched to a gene: 12. The CDR3: CASSRTLGAGGTDTQYF. The CDR3 nucleotides are TGTGCCAGCAGCCGGACCTTAGGAGCGGGAGGTACAGATACGCAGTATTTT.

The chain has TRBV7-9 and TRBJ1-2; perhaps TRBD1 as D (6 bases). The CDR3 has 14 amino acids. Germline V gene data show CDR1 as SEHNR and CDR2 as FQNEAQ (reference sequence). Trimming cost V 1 base and J 5 bases, with 11 bases left between them. The CDR3 reads CASSLGGQSYGYTF. In DNA form, the CDR3 reads TGTGCCAGCAGCTTAGGAGGACAGTCGTATGGCTACACCTTC.

The rearrangement links TRBV7-2 to TRBJ2-5; no clear D. Between the trimmed V and J ends, which lost 4 bases and 6 bases, there was a span of 9 bases. The CDR3 is made up of 12 amino acids. CDR1 and CDR2 from the germline V gene are SGHTA and FQGNSA. The CDR3 sequence: CASSSPGQTQYF. In DNA form, the CDR3 reads TGTGCCAGCAGCTCCCCCGGGCAGACCCAGTACTTC. Together with reference TRBV7-2 and TRBJ2-5, the CDR3 gives the full variable domain: GAGVSQSPSNKVTEKGKDVELRCDPISGHTALYWYRQSLGQGLEFLIYFQGNSAPDKSGLPSDRFSAERTGGSVSTLTIQRTQQEDSAVYLCASSSPGQTQYFGPGTRLLVL.

The chain is built from TRBV28 and TRBJ1-6, with D hard to call. The V end lost 6 bases, the J end lost 15 bases, and 15 bases lay between the germline ends. This CDR3 spans 12 amino acids. The V gene's germline CDR1 is MDHEN and CDR2 SYDVKM. CDR3 protein: CASRSNIQNLHF. The CDR3 DNA sequence: TGTGCCAGCAGGTCTAATATTCAAAACCTCCACTTT.

The CDR3 spells CASRRKGSVNYGYTF. The CDR3 nucleotides are TGTGCCAGTCGGCGGAAAGGCAGTGTAAACTATGGCTACACCTTC. The V gene is TRBV19, the J gene TRBJ1-2; D is ambiguous. CDR1 and CDR2 (germline): LNHDA, SQIVND (reference sequence). The CDR3 totals 15 residues. V lost 8 bases and J 2 bases, leaving 18 bases between the germline ends.

The chain recombines TRBV7-9 with TRBJ1-2; D ambiguous. The CDR3 length is 14 residues. V lost 0 bases and J lost 8, with 13 bases in between. Per germline, CDR1 SEHNR and CDR2 FQNEAQ (reference sequence). The CDR3 region is CASSLAKDNAGYTF. The CDR3 nucleotides are TGTGCCAGCAGCTTAGCGAAAGACAATGCGGGCTACACCTTC.

The chain is built from TRBV7-2 and TRBJ1-2, with 8 bases lining up with TRBD1. The V gene's germline CDR1 is SGHTA and CDR2 FQGNSA. The ends lost 4 bases at V and 5 bases at J; junction bases unmatched: 6. The CDR3 runs 14 residues. This CDR3 is CASSSGQGGYGYTF. The CDR3 nucleotides are TGTGCCAGCAGCTCAGGACAGGGAGGGTATGGCTACACCTTC.

The rearrangement uses TRBV30 and TRBJ1-2; D remains ambiguous. Germline assignment: CDR1 GTSNPN and CDR2 SVGIG (reference sequence). The CDR3 is made up of 12 amino acids. The V end lost 0 bases, the J end lost 2 bases, and 4 bases lay between the germline ends. Here the CDR3 reads CAWSVSNYGYTF. CDR3 sequence (DNA): TGTGCCTGGAGTGTAAGCAACTATGGCTACACCTTC.

The chain recombines TRBV15 with TRBJ2-7, with 7 bases aligning to TRBD1. The V gene end was trimmed by 0 bases and the J gene end by 2 bases; junction bases not matched to a gene: 4. Germline V gives CDR1 LNHNV, CDR2 YYDKDF (reference sequence). The CDR3 contains 15 residues. The CDR3 sequence is CATSREQGTTYEQYF. CDR3 DNA sequence: TGTGCCACCAGCAGAGAACAGGGGACCACCTACGAGCAGTACTTC.

This chain uses TRBV7-9 with TRBJ1-1; D perhaps matches TRBD1 (5 bases). The CDR3 length is 12 residues. The germline V gene has CDR1 SEHNR and CDR2 FQNEAQ (reference sequence). CDR3 sequence reads: CAGGRGGTEAFF. CDR3 nucleotide sequence: TGTGCTGGGGGGAGGGGAGGAACTGAAGCTTTCTTT.

The chain's CDR3 is CASSLLVASGGGNIQYF. In DNA form, the CDR3 reads TGTGCCAGCAGCTTGTTGGTGGCCTCAGGGGGTGGAAACATTCAGTACTTC. The chain employs TRBV5-8 and TRBJ2-4; 7 positions match TRBD1. This CDR3 spans 17 amino acids. With V trimmed by 1 base and J by 6 bases, 13 bases remained unmatched. From germline, CDR1 is SGHTS and CDR2 YDEGEE.

The CDR3 sequence is CASSPRGGHTDTQYF. The CDR3 bases are TGTGCCAGCTCACCACGCGGGGGTCACACAGATACGCAGTATTTT. The chain joins TRBV18 to TRBJ2-3; 7 bases line up with TRBD2. The ends lost 1 base at V and 2 bases at J; junction bases unmatched: 3. This CDR3 spans 15 amino acids. CDR1 is KGHSH and CDR2 is LQKENI in the germline V gene.

This chain links TRBV28 with TRBJ1-2; no reliable D call. The V and J ends lost 8 bases and 10 bases respectively, with 14 bases between them. The CDR3 consists of 11 residues. CDR1 is MDHEN, CDR2 SYDVKM, per germline. CDR3 in amino acids: CASVMGRDYTF. CDR3 DNA sequence: TGTGCCAGCGTAATGGGGAGGGACTACACCTTC.

Only one count was recorded for this clone. J is TRBJ2-3 and V is TRBV28; 9 positions agree with TRBD2. The CDR3 runs 14 residues. Germline loops: CDR1 MDHEN, CDR2 SYDVKM. V was pared by 6 bases and J by 7 bases, with 8 bases of the junction left unmatched. DNA of the CDR3: TGTGCCAGCAGGCCTCCGGGACTAGCCCATACGCAGTATTTT. Translated: CASRPPGLAHTQYF.

This chain's CDR3 is CASSLRTEETQYF. The DNA of the CDR3 is TGTGCCAGCAGCTTGCGAACGGAGGAGACCCAGTACTTC. The chain employs TRBV5-4 and TRBJ2-5; D ambiguous. CDR1 and CDR2 from the germline V gene are SGHNT and YYREEE (reference sequence). The ends were cut back, 1 base at V and 5 bases at J, with 9 bases in the middle. This CDR3 has 13 amino acids.